This T cell receptor beta chain was found in a study of radiotherapy plus CTLA-4 blockade in lung cancer. TCRdb's copy holds only in-frame clones and misses some; the assay was immunoSEQ multiplex PCR. The sample lists roughly 120,000 clones; roughly 86% were seen once. This CDR3 has 16 amino acids. The germline V gene encodes CDR1 SGHNT and CDR2 YYREEE (reference sequence). V was pared by 2 bases and J by 2 bases, with 4 bases of the junction left unmatched. Lung cancer patients with chemo-refractory metastatic non-small-cell disease were given focal radiation plus CTLA-4 blockade with ipilimumab. Study-wide results and limits: Among blood TCR repertoires after radiotherapy plus ipilimumab, tumor-derived clones expanded.

The table lists this clone with a count of one. Its antigen is as yet unknown. The chain links TRBV5-4 to TRBJ2-2, with 9 bases fitting TRBD1. Sequencing was performed on peripheral blood, taken from a patient treated with radiotherapy plus ipilimumab. The receptor was derived from a human donor with non-small cell lung cancer that progressed on radiotherapy plus ipilimumab. Some clones in this sample may be carry-over from other donors' samples. The CDR3 sequence: CASSLTGGGNTGELFF. CDR3 sequence (DNA): TGTGCCAGCAGCTTAACAGGGGGCGGAAACACCGGGGAGCTGTTTTTT.